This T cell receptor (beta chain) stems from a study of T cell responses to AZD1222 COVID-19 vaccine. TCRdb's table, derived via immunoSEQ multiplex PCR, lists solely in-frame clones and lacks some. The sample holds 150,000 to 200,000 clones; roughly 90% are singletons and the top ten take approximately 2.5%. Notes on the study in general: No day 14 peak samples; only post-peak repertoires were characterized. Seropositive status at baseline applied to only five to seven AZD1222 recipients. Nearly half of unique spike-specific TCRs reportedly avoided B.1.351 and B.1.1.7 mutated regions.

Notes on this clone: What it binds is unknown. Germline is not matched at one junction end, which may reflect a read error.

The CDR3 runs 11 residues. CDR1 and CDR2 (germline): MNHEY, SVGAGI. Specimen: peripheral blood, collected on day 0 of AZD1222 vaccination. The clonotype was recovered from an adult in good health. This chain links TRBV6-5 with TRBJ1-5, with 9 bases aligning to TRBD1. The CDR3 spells CASKGQGPLHF. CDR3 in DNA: TGTGCCAGCAAGGGACAGGGACCCCTGCATTTT.